This TCR beta chain was captured by sequencing in a study of T cell repertoires in aging, cancer and after chemotherapy. A note on this clonotype: Compared with germline, one end of the junction differs, possibly owing to a read error.

The V gene's germline CDR1 is LNHDA and CDR2 SQIVND (reference sequence). This CDR3 spans 11 amino acids. Multiplex touch-down PCR with TRB-A/B primers amplified rearranged V-D-J TRB sequences. TCRdb used MiXCR to reprocess the multiplex PCR reads, holding one entry per CDR3 protein. The sample has approximately 1,500 distinct CDR3 sequences; roughly 26% are singletons. Amplification of TCR beta used genomic DNA extracted from peripheral blood. The gene calls are TRBV19 and TRBJ1-1; the D is unclear. Sequenced input: blood. The sequence derives from a human donor with a blood cancer. Written as DNA, the CDR3 is TGTGCCAGTAGTATCAACACTGAAGCTTTATTT. It codes for CASSINTEALF.